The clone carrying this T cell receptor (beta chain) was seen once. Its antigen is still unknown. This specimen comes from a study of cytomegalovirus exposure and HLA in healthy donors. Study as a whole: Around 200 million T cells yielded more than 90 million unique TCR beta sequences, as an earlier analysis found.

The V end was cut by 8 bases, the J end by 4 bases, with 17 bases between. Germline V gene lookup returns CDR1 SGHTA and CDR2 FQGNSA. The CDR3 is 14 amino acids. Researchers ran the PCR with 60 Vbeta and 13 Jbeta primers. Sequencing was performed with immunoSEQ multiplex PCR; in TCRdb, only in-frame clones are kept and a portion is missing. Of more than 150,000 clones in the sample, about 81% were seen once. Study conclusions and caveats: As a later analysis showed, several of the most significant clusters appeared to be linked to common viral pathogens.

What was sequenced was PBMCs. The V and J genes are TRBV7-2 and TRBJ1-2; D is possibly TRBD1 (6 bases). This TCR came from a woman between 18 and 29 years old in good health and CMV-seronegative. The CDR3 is CASSSPTGSYGYTF. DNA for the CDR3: TGTGCCAGCTCATCCCCCACAGGGAGCTATGGCTACACCTTC.